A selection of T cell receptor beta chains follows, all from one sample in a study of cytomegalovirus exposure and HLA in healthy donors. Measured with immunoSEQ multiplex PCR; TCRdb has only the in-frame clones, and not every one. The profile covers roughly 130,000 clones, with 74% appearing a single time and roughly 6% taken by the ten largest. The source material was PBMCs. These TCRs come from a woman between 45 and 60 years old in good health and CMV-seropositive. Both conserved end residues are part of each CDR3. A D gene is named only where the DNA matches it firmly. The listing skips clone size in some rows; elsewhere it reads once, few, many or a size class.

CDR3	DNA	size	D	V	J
CASSHGDSPLHF	TGCGCCAGCAGCCACGGTGATTCACCCCTCCACTTT	-	-	TRBV4-1	TRBJ1-6
CASSLIRDRETQYF	TGTGCCAGCAGCTTGATCCGGGACAGAGAGACCCAGTACTTC	-	TRBD1	TRBV7-2	TRBJ2-5
CAWNPGNEQFF	TGTGCCTGGAATCCGGGAAATGAGCAGTTCTTC	few	-	TRBV30	TRBJ2-1
CASSLPEVLEGYTF	TGCGCCAGCAGCCTGCCTGAGGTTCTAGAAGGCTACACCTTC	few	-	TRBV4-3	TRBJ1-2
CASSIAVNTEAFF	TGTGCCAGTAGTATCGCGGTAAACACTGAAGCTTTCTTT	-	-	TRBV19	TRBJ1-1
CASSLAGGYNEQFF	TGTGCCAGCAGCCTAGCGGGGGGTTACAATGAGCAGTTCTTC	few	TRBD2	TRBV28	TRBJ2-1
CASSPLSEDTEAFF	TGCGCCAGCAGCCCCCTCTCAGAAGACACTGAAGCTTTCTTT	-	-	TRBV5-1	TRBJ1-1
CASSPAGVSNQPQHF	TGTGCCAGCAGCCCGGCAGGGGTTAGCAATCAGCCCCAGCATTTT	-	-	TRBV5-6	TRBJ1-5
CTSSQERRGLSYEQYF	TGCACCAGCAGCCAAGAGCGGCGGGGACTGTCCTACGAGCAGTACTTC	-	-	TRBV1	TRBJ2-7
CASSVGTSGVGEQYF	TGTGCCAGCAGCGTCGGGACTAGCGGGGTGGGCGAGCAGTACTTC	-	TRBD2	TRBV7-8	TRBJ2-7
CATNDLRTGEAEAFF	TGTGCCACCAACGACCTCCGGACAGGGGAAGCTGAAGCTTTCTTT	-	TRBD1	TRBV15	TRBJ1-1
CASSRDSGEKLFF	TGTGCCAGTTCCCGGGACAGCGGGGAAAAACTGTTTTTT	-	TRBD1	TRBV6-5	TRBJ1-4
CASSFSGTGNTIYF	TGTGCCAGCAGCTTCTCAGGGACTGGAAACACCATATATTTT	-	-	TRBV11-3	TRBJ1-3
CSVELGGTGGPDTQYF	TGCAGCGTTGAATTGGGCGGGACAGGGGGCCCAGATACGCAGTATTTT	-	TRBD1	TRBV29-1	TRBJ2-3
CASSRARKTNEKLFF	TGTGCCAGTAGTCGCGCGCGAAAAACTAATGAAAAACTGTTTTTT	-	-	TRBV19	TRBJ1-4
CASSLRFGAFF	TGTGCCAGCAGCTTACGGTTCGGAGCTTTCTTT	-	-	TRBV7-2	TRBJ1-1
CATISLNRDEQYF	TGTGCCACCATTTCTTTGAACAGGGACGAGCAGTACTTC	-	-	TRBV2	TRBJ2-7
CASSRAGSNTGELFF	TGTGCCAGTAGTCGGGCAGGGTCGAACACCGGGGAGCTGTTTTTT	-	-	TRBV19	TRBJ2-2
CAIREQVMNTEAFF	TGTGCCATCAGAGAACAGGTCATGAACACTGAAGCTTTCTTT	-	-	TRBV10-3	TRBJ1-1
CASSLGGGPYEQYF	TGTGCCAGCAGCTTGGGCGGGGGACCCTACGAGCAGTACTTC	-	TRBD2	TRBV7-2	TRBJ2-7
CASSLTGLNTETQYF	TGCGCCAGCAGCTTGACGGGACTCAATACAGAGACCCAGTACTTC	-	-	TRBV5-1	TRBJ2-5
CASSPDRADGYTF	TGTGCCAGCTCCCCCGACAGGGCGGATGGCTACACCTTC	once	TRBD1	TRBV18	TRBJ1-2
CASSLGPQGQPQHF	TGTGCCAGCAGCTTAGGCCCGCAGGGGCAGCCCCAGCATTTT	-	-	TRBV11-2	TRBJ1-5
CASSFGQGAQGYGYTF	TGTGCCAGCAGCTTTGGACAGGGGGCGCAGGGCTATGGCTACACCTTC	-	TRBD1	TRBV5-4	TRBJ1-2
CAWRGGQYLSPLHF	TGTGCCTGGAGGGGCGGACAGTACTTGTCACCCCTCCACTTT	few	-	TRBV30	TRBJ1-6
CASSAGMLDTQYF	TGTGCCAGCAGTGCAGGGATGCTAGATACGCAGTATTTT	-	-	TRBV6-1	TRBJ2-3
CASSQQGPGDTEAFF	TGTGCCAGCAGTCAACAGGGCCCAGGGGACACTGAAGCTTTCTTT	-	-	TRBV6-5	TRBJ1-1
CASSVSQGIQPQHF	TGTGCCAGCAGTGTGTCACAGGGGATTCAGCCCCAGCATTTT	-	TRBD1	TRBV6-4	TRBJ1-5
CASSEQLAGGEFF	TGTGCCAGCAGCGAACAACTAGCGGGGGGGGAGTTCTTC	once	TRBD2	TRBV9	TRBJ2-1
CASSLGDSQNQPQHF	TGTGCCAGCAGCTTGGGAGACAGCCAAAATCAGCCCCAGCATTTT	-	-	TRBV5-5	TRBJ1-5
CASSQGQTYEQYF	TGTGCCAGCAGTCAGGGACAGACCTACGAGCAGTACTTC	-	TRBD1	TRBV6-5	TRBJ2-7
CASSLGSNQETQYF	TGTGCCAGCAGCTTAGGGAGTAACCAAGAGACCCAGTACTTC	-	-	TRBV7-7	TRBJ2-5
CAWRETGATNEKLFF	TGTGCCTGGAGGGAAACGGGTGCAACTAATGAAAAACTGTTTTTT	many	-	TRBV30	TRBJ1-4
CASRYRVTDTQYF	TGTGCCAGCAGATACAGGGTCACAGATACGCAGTATTTT	-	-	TRBV5-6	TRBJ2-3
CASSGVWYTEAFF	TGCGCCAGCAGTGGAGTCTGGTACACTGAAGCTTTCTTT	-	-	TRBV10-1	TRBJ1-1
CASSQDRGYQPQHF	TGTGCCAGCAGCCAAGATCGGGGTTATCAGCCCCAGCATTTT	-	-	TRBV4-2	TRBJ1-5
CASSLEVVCYRVGYEQYF	TGTGCCAGCAGCTTAGAAGTCGTGTGTTACAGGGTAGGTTACGAGCAGTACTTC	once	-	TRBV7-6	TRBJ2-7
CAWARTGTFKAFF	TGTGCCTGGGCCAGGACCGGGACTTTTAAAGCTTTCTTT	-	-	TRBV30	TRBJ1-1
CASRLEATGELFF	TGTGCCAGCAGATTGGAGGCCACCGGGGAGCTGTTTTTT	-	-	TRBV2	TRBJ2-2
CASSPRTGDMGEQYF	TGTGCCAGCAGCCCCCGGACAGGGGATATGGGCGAGCAGTACTTC	-	TRBD1	TRBV11-2	TRBJ2-7
CASSFGTGATDTQYF	TGTGCCAGCAGCTTTGGGACAGGGGCCACAGATACGCAGTATTTT	once	TRBD1	TRBV5-6	TRBJ2-3
CASSLGAPSSYNEQFF	TGTGCCAGCAGCTTAGGTGCGCCTAGCTCCTACAATGAGCAGTTCTTC	-	-	TRBV5-4	TRBJ2-1
CASSTSILETQYF	TGTGCCAGTAGCACTAGCATTTTGGAGACCCAGTACTTC	-	-	TRBV19	TRBJ2-5
CASSPAGQGTTQPQHF	TGTGCCAGCTCACCCGCAGGACAGGGAACGACTCAGCCCCAGCATTTT	-	TRBD1	TRBV18	TRBJ1-5
CSVNPISRGGYTF	TGCAGCGTCAACCCCATCTCTCGAGGTGGCTACACCTTC	-	-	TRBV29-1	TRBJ1-2
CASSDTGSDTQYF	TGTGCCAGCAGTGATACGGGGTCAGATACGCAGTATTTT	once	-	TRBV2	TRBJ2-3
CASSSRRSTEAFF	TGTGCCAGCAGCTCACGGAGGAGCACTGAAGCTTTCTTT	-	-	TRBV7-2	TRBJ1-1
CAISPGLAGNTDTQYF	TGTGCCATCAGCCCAGGACTAGCGGGTAACACAGATACGCAGTATTTT	-	TRBD2	TRBV10-3	TRBJ2-3
CASHPAGGVGELFF	TGTGCCAGCCATCCGGCAGGGGGTGTCGGGGAGCTGTTTTTT	few	TRBD1	TRBV27	TRBJ2-2
CSVRAGGGTDTQYF	TGCAGCGTCCGAGCAGGGGGCGGCACAGATACGCAGTATTTT	-	TRBD1	TRBV29-1	TRBJ2-3
CASSPFTGPDNEQFF	TGTGCCAGCAGCCCTTTTACAGGGCCAGACAATGAGCAGTTCTTC	-	-	TRBV6-5	TRBJ2-1
CASSLPVHNEQFF	TGTGCCAGCAGCTTACCGGTCCACAATGAGCAGTTCTTC	-	-	TRBV5-4	TRBJ2-1
CASTRRGGANTGELFF	TGTGCCAGCACCCGTCGCGGGGGAGCGAACACCGGGGAGCTGTTTTTT	few	TRBD2	TRBV5-4	TRBJ2-2
CASSAGTGSLYGYTF	TGTGCCAGCAGTGCCGGGACAGGGAGTCTCTATGGCTACACCTTC	-	TRBD1	TRBV2	TRBJ1-2
CASSDFGTATNEKLFF	TGTGCCAGCAGTGACTTCGGGACAGCAACTAATGAAAAACTGTTTTTT	-	TRBD1	TRBV25-1	TRBJ1-4
CASSLDQYGYTF	TGCGCCAGCAGCTTGGATCAGTACGGCTACACCTTC	-	-	TRBV5-1	TRBJ1-2
CASRSGTHYGYTF	TGTGCCAGCAGATCCGGGACACACTATGGCTACACCTTC	-	-	TRBV9	TRBJ1-2
CASSQEGASGGTYEQYF	TGTGCCAGCAGCCAAGAAGGGGCTAGCGGGGGGACCTACGAGCAGTACTTC	-	TRBD2	TRBV4-2	TRBJ2-7
CASSPGTSGGVYNEQFF	TGTGCCAGCTCACCAGGGACTAGCGGGGGGGTATACAATGAGCAGTTCTTC	once	TRBD2	TRBV18	TRBJ2-1